This T cell receptor (beta chain) was identified during a study of glioma-infiltrating T cells after dendritic cell vaccination. The CDR3 loop spans 15 amino acids. CDR1 and CDR2 (germline): SNHLY, FYNNEI. V gave up 1 base and J gave up 3 bases; unmatched junction bases: 2. Assay: immunoSEQ multiplex PCR; the TCRdb copy retains only in-frame clones and omits some. The sample gives around 72,000 clones, about four fifths of which show up once; less than 8% is in the top ten. This chain uses TRBV2 with TRBJ2-1, with 8 bases lining up with TRBD1. This clonotype was obtained from a human donor with glioblastoma. Sequencing used blood, obtained before dendritic cell vaccination. The CDR3 protein is CASSEDRGNYNEQFF. CDR3 bases: TGTGCCAGCAGTGAAGACAGGGGGAACTACAATGAGCAGTTCTTC.